This TCR beta chain originates from a study of identical twins. Study results and caveats: Recombination models fit unrelated individuals' TCR alpha sharing but underestimated twins'. These conclusions were based on statistical analysis (cross-sectional, not following the same donors). Insertions were fewer in abundant cord blood beta clonotypes, whereas memory repertoires showed none of this pattern.

One entry per CDR3 protein, called by TCRdb with MiXCR from the 5' RACE reads. The sample consists of 400,000 to 500,000 distinct CDR3 sequences, 18% of them appearing once. About this clonotype: The antigen remains undetermined.

The sequenced sample consisted of naive T cells sorted from blood. This clonotype originated in a man aged 50-59 years in good health.

CDR3 DNA sequence: TGTGCCAGCAGTGAAGTGTCAGCTAGCACCTTC. It encodes CASSEVSASTF. The J gene is TRBJ1-2, the V gene TRBV6-1; D is uncertain. The germline V gene encodes CDR1 MNHNS and CDR2 SASEGT. The CDR3 runs 11 residues. V shed 1 base and J shed 13 bases, with 10 bases lying between them.